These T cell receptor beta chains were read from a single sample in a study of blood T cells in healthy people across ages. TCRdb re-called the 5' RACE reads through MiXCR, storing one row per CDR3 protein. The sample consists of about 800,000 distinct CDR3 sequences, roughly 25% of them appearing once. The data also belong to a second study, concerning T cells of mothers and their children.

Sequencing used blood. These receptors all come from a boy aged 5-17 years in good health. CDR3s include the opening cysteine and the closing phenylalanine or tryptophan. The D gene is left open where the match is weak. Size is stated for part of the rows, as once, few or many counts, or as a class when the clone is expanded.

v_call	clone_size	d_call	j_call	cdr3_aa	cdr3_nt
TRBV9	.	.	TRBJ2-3	CASSVVSGLTQYF	TGTGCCAGCAGCGTCGTAAGCGGGCTCACGCAGTATTTT
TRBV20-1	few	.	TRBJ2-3	CSARTGIDTQYF	TGCAGTGCTAGGACAGGCATAGATACGCAGTATTTT
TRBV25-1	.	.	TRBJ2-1	CASSGGLGEQFF	TGTGCCAGCAGTGGCGGTTTGGGTGAGCAGTTCTTC
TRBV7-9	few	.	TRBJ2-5	CACSLWEKVGQETQYF	TGTGCCTGCAGCTTATGGGAAAAAGTCGGCCAAGAGACCCAGTACTTC
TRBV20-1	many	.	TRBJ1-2	CSARRGVSGYGYTF	TGCAGTGCCAGACGGGGGGTGTCGGGCTATGGCTACACCTTC
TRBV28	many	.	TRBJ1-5	CASSLRSGRAGVRIDNQPQHF	TGTGCCAGCAGTTTACGTTCAGGAAGGGCAGGGGTTCGTATAGACAATCAGCCCCAGCATTTT
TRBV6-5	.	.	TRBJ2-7	CASSYIQGIEQYF	TGTGCCAGCAGTTATATTCAAGGCATCGAGCAGTACTTC
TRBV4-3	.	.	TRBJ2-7	CASSQDLGGTYEQYF	TGCGCCAGCAGCCAAGATCTGGGAGGAACCTACGAGCAGTACTTC
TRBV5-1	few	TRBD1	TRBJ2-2	CASSPGTGGSGELFF	TGCGCCAGCAGCCCTGGAACAGGGGGATCCGGGGAGCTGTTTTTT
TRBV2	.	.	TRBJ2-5	CASRPFGQPPGRETQYF	TGTGCCAGCAGACCGTTCGGGCAACCCCCCGGAAGAGAGACCCAGTACTTC
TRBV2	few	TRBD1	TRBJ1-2	CASSGTGGVYYGYTF	TGTGCCAGCAGTGGGACAGGGGGCGTATACTATGGCTACACCTTC
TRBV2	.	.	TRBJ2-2	CASSDERNTGELFF	TGTGCCAGCAGTGACGAGCGGAACACCGGGGAGCTGTTTTTT
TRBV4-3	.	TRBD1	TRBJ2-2	CASSLGQGASLTGELFF	TGCGCCAGCAGCCTCGGACAGGGGGCGTCTTTGACCGGGGAGCTGTTTTTT
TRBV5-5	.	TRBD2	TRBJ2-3	CASSSPGLATDTQYF	TGTGCCAGCAGCTCGCCGGGACTAGCGACAGATACGCAGTATTTT
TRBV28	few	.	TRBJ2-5	CASWARFRQETQYF	TGTGCCAGTTGGGCCCGTTTCCGTCAAGAGACCCAGTACTTC
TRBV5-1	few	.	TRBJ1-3	CASSLGSALDTIYF	TGCGCCAGCAGCCTCGGTTCGGCACTCGACACCATATATTTT
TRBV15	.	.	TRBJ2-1	CATSRAGSEQFF	TGTGCCACCAGCAGAGCGGGAAGTGAGCAGTTCTTC
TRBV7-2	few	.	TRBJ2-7	CASSPEASLEQYF	TGTGCCAGCAGCCCAGAGGCGTCTCTCGAGCAGTACTTC
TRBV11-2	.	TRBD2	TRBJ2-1	CASSPGLTGRANEQFF	TGTGCCAGCAGCCCCGGACTTACCGGGAGGGCCAATGAGCAGTTCTTC
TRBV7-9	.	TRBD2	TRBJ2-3	CASSVGTSGGQDTQYF	TGTGCCAGCAGCGTCGGGACTAGCGGGGGCCAAGATACGCAGTATTTT
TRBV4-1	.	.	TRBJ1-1	CASSQDLGLNTEAFF	TGCGCCAGCAGCCAAGATCTGGGTCTGAACACTGAAGCTTTCTTT